These 14 T cell receptor beta chains were sequenced from one sample in a study of blood T cell repertoires in COVID-19. Clones were read by immunoSEQ multiplex PCR, and TCRdb kept only the in-frame ones, dropping some. This table holds 430,000 or so clones, around 89% found once. Material for sequencing was PBMCs or T cells enriched from blood (not recorded which). All receptors derive from a woman in her thirties or forties who had recovered from COVID-19.

The genes are TRBV7-6 and TRBJ1-5, with D possibly being TRBD1 (5 bases). Trimming took 1 base from V and 3 from J, leaving 10 bases between them. There are 15 residues in the CDR3. Per germline, CDR1 SGHVS and CDR2 FNYEAQ. The CDR3 here is CASSLEAGNNQPQHF. The CDR3 nucleotides read TGTGCCAGCAGCTTAGAAGCAGGGAACAATCAGCCCCAGCATTTT.

The sample holds one count of this clone. V gene TRBV5-1 combines with J gene TRBJ1-3; D unclear. Germline assignment: CDR1 SGHRS and CDR2 YFSETQ. The CDR3 sequence is 16 residues long. Trimming shortened V by 0 bases and J by 2 bases, and 12 bases separated the two germline ends. CDR3 coding DNA: TGCGCCAGCAGCTTGGCCGGCGGGGTGACTGGAAACACCATATATTTT. It encodes CASSLAGGVTGNTIYF.

The rearrangement uses TRBV19 and TRBJ1-4, with D perhaps TRBD1 (5 bases). Germline V gene sequence: CDR1 LNHDA, CDR2 SQIVND (reference sequence). The CDR3 loop spans 18 amino acids. Trimming shortened V by 5 bases and J by 0 bases, and 19 bases separated the two germline ends. CDR3 nucleotides: TGTGCCAGTAGTGTGGGGTTTGACAGACCTGCAACTAATGAAAAACTGTTTTTT. Amino acids: CASSVGFDRPATNEKLFF.

This clone was found once. The chain combines TRBV12-5 with TRBJ1-1, with a weak D call TRBD1 (6 bases). Germline-derived CDR1 and CDR2 are LGHNT and FRNRAP. The CDR3 sequence is 14 residues long. Trimming removed 9 bases from V and 4 bases from J, with 18 bases in between. CDR3: CASNVRGEGTEAFF. Here the CDR3 DNA reads TGTGCTAGCAATGTCAGGGGAGAGGGCACTGAAGCTTTCTTT.

This rearrangement joins TRBV9 to TRBJ2-7, with 10 positions matching TRBD1. V was clipped by 4 bases and J by 6 bases; unmatched bases: 7. Germline lookup yields CDR1 SGDLS and CDR2 YYNGEE. The CDR3 sequence is 14 residues long. The CDR3 loop is CASSYGQGVGEQYF. CDR3 nucleotide sequence: TGTGCCAGCAGCTACGGACAGGGGGTGGGCGAGCAGTACTTC. The variable domain in full, completed from reference TRBV9 and TRBJ2-7, reads DSGVTQTPKHLITATGQRVTLRCSPRSGDLSVYWYQQSLDQGLQFLIQYYNGEERAKGNILERFSAQQFPDLHSELNLSSLELGDSALYFCASSYGQGVGEQYFGPGTRLTVT.

The chain combines TRBV25-1 with TRBJ2-1; D is possibly TRBD2 (5 bases). The CDR3 spans 16 residues. Trimming pared 0 bases from V and 1 base from J, leaving 10 bases between. Germline lookup yields CDR1 MGHDK and CDR2 SYGVNS. The CDR3 bases are TGTGCCAGCAGTGAATATATAGGACTTTCCTACAATGAGCAGTTCTTC. Translated, it gives CASSEYIGLSYNEQFF.

The chain couples TRBV4-1 to TRBJ1-1; D call uncertain. V shed 1 base and J shed 2 bases, with 11 bases lying between them. This CDR3 spans 15 amino acids. Germline V gene data show CDR1 as MGHRA and CDR2 as YSYEKL. CDR3 region: CASSQVILFNTEAFF. The CDR3 DNA follows: TGCGCCAGCAGCCAAGTTATCCTCTTTAACACTGAAGCTTTCTTT.

This rearrangement joins TRBV2 to TRBJ2-1, with a tentative D call TRBD1 (5 bases). CDR1 is SNHLY, CDR2 FYNNEI, per germline. The CDR3 runs to 15 residues. V lost 7 bases and J 0 bases, leaving 13 bases between the germline ends. CDR3 sequence reads: CASTPGSSSYNEQFF. The CDR3 DNA sequence: TGTGCCAGCACCCCAGGGTCGTCCTCCTACAATGAGCAGTTCTTC. Full variable domain (rest looked up from reference TRBV2 and TRBJ2-1): EPEVTQTPSHQVTQMGQEVILRCVPISNHLYFYWYRQILGQKVEFLVSFYNNEISEKSEIFDDQFSVERPDGSNFTLKIRSTKLEDSAMYFCASTPGSSSYNEQFFGPGTRLTVL.

This sequence joins TRBV5-6 and TRBJ1-3; TRBD1 might be the D (5 bases). Trimming removed 0 bases from V and 0 bases from J, with 13 bases in between. Germline CDR1 SGHDT, CDR2 YYEEEE. This CDR3 is built from 17 residues. CDR3 sequence reads: CASSLGWGLDSGNTIYF. CDR3 DNA sequence: TGTGCCAGCAGCTTGGGTTGGGGACTCGACTCTGGAAACACCATATATTTT.

This clone was found a few times. The chain employs TRBV5-1 and TRBJ1-3; D remains unclear. The germline V gene encodes CDR1 SGHRS and CDR2 YFSETQ. CDR3 size: 16 residues. Trimming took 0 bases from V and 0 from J, leaving 10 bases between them. The CDR3 region has the DNA TGCGCCAGCAGCTTGGATCTAACGGTCTCTGGAAACACCATATATTTT. The encoded protein is CASSLDLTVSGNTIYF.

This clone was found once. The J gene is TRBJ2-7, the V gene TRBV27, with D possibly matching TRBD2 (5 bases). The CDR3 runs 16 residues. The V gene lost 3 bases and the J gene lost 3 bases, with 18 bases spanning the gap. The germline V gene encodes CDR1 MNHEY and CDR2 SMNVEV (reference sequence). The CDR3 loop is CASSFFYEGQGYEQYF. DNA of the CDR3: TGTGCCAGCAGTTTTTTCTACGAGGGCCAAGGCTACGAGCAGTACTTC.

J is TRBJ2-3 and V is TRBV5-8; D is perhaps TRBD1 (7 bases). CDR3 length: 16 amino acids. V was shortened by 2 bases and J by 1 base, with 14 bases between the two germline ends. Germline CDR1 is SGHTS and CDR2 is YDEGEE. CDR3 sequence reads: CASSFGGGFGTDTQYF. The CDR3 region has the DNA TGTGCCAGCAGCTTTGGAGGGGGCTTTGGCACAGATACGCAGTATTTT.

In its sample, this clone was seen once. The chain recombines TRBV19 with TRBJ2-1; TRBD2 matches at 12 bases. J gave up 9 bases and V 0 bases, and 6 bases lay outside the gene matches. The CDR3 runs 16 residues. Germline values: CDR1 LNHDA, CDR2 SQIVND (reference sequence). The CDR3 coding sequence is TGTGCCAGTAGTATAGATAAAGCTAGCGGGAGGGGTGAGCAGTTCTTC. This sequence encodes CASSIDKASGRGEQFF.

The V call is TRBV5-8, the J call TRBJ2-3; D may be TRBD2 (6 bases). The CDR3 is 17 residues long. Germline CDR1 is SGHTS and CDR2 is YDEGEE. V lost 0 bases, J lost 4 bases, and 18 bases lay in between. The CDR3 bases are TGTGCCAGCAGCTTGGCGGGACTCCTAGAAGGTGCAGATACGCAGTATTTT. Its protein is CASSLAGLLEGADTQYF.